This T cell receptor (beta chain) was recovered during a study of neurological immune-mediated disorders. Overall study: The disease course was relapsing-remitting in roughly 30 and secondary progressive in about 9% of the 34 multiple sclerosis patients.

Study-wide results and limits: When repertoires were grouped phylogenetically, those of 18 of 34 multiple sclerosis patients fell into one related-CDR3 cluster, a possible signature.

This clonotype was recorded at least ten times. The antigen is undetermined. A 10-nucleotide random UMI tagged transcripts in template-switch 5'RACE cDNA synthesis. TCRdb redid the calling of the 5' RACE reads with MiXCR, one entry per CDR3 protein. The sample records around 62,000 distinct CDR3 sequences, over 4% being singletons. This CDR3 region has 14 residues. After removal of 6 bases from V and 5 bases from J, the junction contained 9 bases not matched to a gene. The germline V gene encodes CDR1 MDHEN and CDR2 SYDVKM. Source material: PBMCs. This chain joins TRBV28 and TRBJ2-5; 7 bases are a match to TRBD2. The sequence was obtained from a man aged 50-60 years with multiple sclerosis. CDR3 residues: CASSPRAGRETQYF. Written as DNA, the CDR3 is TGTGCCAGCAGCCCGCGAGCGGGGAGGGAGACCCAGTACTTC.